Listed below are T cell receptor beta chains from one sample, sequenced in a study of CD8+CD57+ T cells in acquired aplastic anemia. TCRdb re-called the reads through MiXCR, storing one row per CDR3 protein. The sample lists about 20,000 distinct CDR3 sequences; roughly 40% were seen once. The sample consisted of CD8+CD57+ T cells sorted from PBMCs. The source of these receptors is a human donor with aplastic anemia. The CDR3 runs from the conserved cysteine through the conserved F or W. Each record gives: D gene, V gene, J gene, clone size, CDR3 DNA, CDR3 protein. The D gene is left open where the match is weak. The size field is filled for only some rows; it gives once, few, many or a size class.

>TRBD1|TRBV6-1|TRBJ2-2|once
TGTGCCAGCAGCAGGACAGGGGCCAACACCGGGGAGCTGTTTTTT
CASSRTGANTGELFF
>TRBD2|TRBV6-1|TRBJ2-7|.
TGTGCCAGCAGTCTAAGCGGGGGGGCTAGTGCTGAGCAGCAGTACTTC
CASSLSGGASAEQQYF
>TRBD1|TRBV11-2|TRBJ1-1|many
TGTGCCAGCAGCCCGCAGGGGGCCGCTGAAGCTTTCTTT
CASSPQGAAEAFF
>.|TRBV27|TRBJ2-7|.
TGTGCCAGCAGTTCCGCAACCGGCGGGCAGGGAGGGGGCTACGAGCAGTACTTC
CASSSATGGQGGGYEQYF
>.|TRBV6-1|TRBJ2-5|.
TGTGCCAGCAGTAGAAAGACGAAGATGGGCCAAGAGACCCAGTACTTC
CASSRKTKMGQETQYF
>TRBD1|TRBV6-1|TRBJ2-7|many
TGTGCCAGCAGTGAAACTGGACAGGGGTACGAGCAGTACTTC
CASSETGQGYEQYF
>.|TRBV9|TRBJ2-5|many
TGTGCCAGCAGCGTAGAGTCAGGACGGCGCCAAGAGACCCAGTACTTC
CASSVESGRRQETQYF
>.|TRBV7-7|TRBJ1-1|.
TGTGCCAGCAGGGAGGGAAACACTGAAGCTTTCTTT
CASREGNTEAFF
>TRBD2|TRBV9|TRBJ2-3|.
TGTGCCAGCAGCGTCGGGACTACCCTGCTCCATACGCAGTATTTT
CASSVGTTLLHTQYF
>.|TRBV20-1|TRBJ2-7|.
TGCGGTGCTAAACTAGTGGGGCGGTACGAGCAGTACTTC
CGAKLVGRYEQYF
>.|TRBV7-9|TRBJ2-3|.
TGTGCCAGCAGCTTCTTAGGGGCTAGAGATACGCAGTATTTT
CASSFLGARDTQYF
>TRBD1|TRBV6-6|TRBJ1-3|.
TGTGCCAGCAGCACATGGGACAGGACGAGCTCTGGAAACACCATATATTTT
CASSTWDRTSSGNTIYF
>.|TRBV2|TRBJ2-6|few
TGTGCCAGCAGTGAAGGGAGCTCTGGGGCCAACGTCCTGACTTTC
CASSEGSSGANVLTF
>TRBD1|TRBV20-1|TRBJ2-5|.
TGCAGTGCCCTTGAGGGGGCCTACCAAGAGACCCAGTACTTC
CSALEGAYQETQYF
>TRBD2|TRBV10-3|TRBJ2-3|many
TGTGCCATCAGTGAGGGGGGGGACACAGATACGCAGTATTTT
CAISEGGDTDTQYF
>.|TRBV10-1|TRBJ2-3|few
TGCGCCAGCAGTGAGTCGGGGTTTCCGCGGAATACGCAGTATTTT
CASSESGFPRNTQYF
>TRBD2|TRBV9|TRBJ2-5|.
TGTGCCAGCAGCGCTAGGCTAGCGGGTGAATGGGAGACCCAGTACTTC
CASSARLAGEWETQYF
>TRBD1|TRBV24-1|TRBJ2-1|.
TGTGCCACCAGTGCCGCAAAGGGGGCCGGGTACAATGAGCAGTTCTTC
CATSAAKGAGYNEQFF
>TRBD2|TRBV6-6|TRBJ2-3|.
TGTGCCAGCAGTGAAGATCTAGCGGGGGGACTTACAGATACGCAGTATTTT
CASSEDLAGGLTDTQYF
>.|TRBV2|TRBJ2-7|few
TGTGCCAGCAGGGACACCTTTTACGAGCAGTACTTC
CASRDTFYEQYF
>TRBD1|TRBV7-9|TRBJ2-7|.
TGTGCCAGCAGCTCGATGACAGGGTCCCCTCTCGAGCAGTACTTC
CASSSMTGSPLEQYF
>TRBD1|TRBV7-9|TRBJ1-1|.
TGTGCCAGCAGCGTTGGACAGGGGTTCACTGAAGCTTTCTTT
CASSVGQGFTEAFF
>.|TRBV10-2|TRBJ1-2|few
TGCGCCAGCACTCCTGGGGGAGCTTTTCGCGGCTACACCTTC
CASTPGGAFRGYTF
>TRBD2|TRBV7-9|TRBJ2-7|large
TGTGCCAGCGGGGGGGATACCTACGAGCAGTACTTC
CASGGDTYEQYF
>TRBD1|TRBV7-9|TRBJ2-5|many
TGTGCCAGCAGCTTCCCCCGGGACAGGGCGCAAGAGACCCAGTACTTC
CASSFPRDRAQETQYF
>.|TRBV29-1|TRBJ2-7|few
TGCAGCGTTGGGGGGGCAGAAGCCTACGAGCAGTACTTC
CSVGGAEAYEQYF
>.|TRBV7-8|TRBJ2-3|.
TGTGCCAGCAGCTTTGGGCTGACCCCAGATACGCAGTATTTT
CASSFGLTPDTQYF
>TRBD1|TRBV5-4|TRBJ2-7|.
TGTGCCAGCAGCCAAGGGTGGGGACAGGGAACCTACGAGCAGTACTTC
CASSQGWGQGTYEQYF
>.|TRBV7-2|TRBJ2-3|many
TGTGCCAGCAGCTTGAGCAGGTCCACAGATACGCAGTATTTT
CASSLSRSTDTQYF
>.|TRBV24-1|TRBJ2-1|.
TGTGCCACCAGTTCGGTTTACAGCTCCTACAATGAGCAGTTCTTC
CATSSVYSSYNEQFF
>.|TRBV6-1|TRBJ2-5|.
TGTGCCACTTACAGGCAGTACCAAGAGACCCAGTACTTC
CATYRQYQETQYF
>TRBD1|TRBV28|TRBJ1-2|.
TGTGCCAGCAGTTTACAGGGGGCGGTCTATGGCTACACCTTC
CASSLQGAVYGYTF
>TRBD2|TRBV24-1|TRBJ2-1|few
TGTGCCACCAGTCGGACTAGCGGGAGGTCCTACAATGAGCAGTTCTTC
CATSRTSGRSYNEQFF
>TRBD2|TRBV30|TRBJ2-7|.
TGTGCCTGGAGTCGGGGAAGCGGGAGAGTTTACGAGCAGTACTTC
CAWSRGSGRVYEQYF
>.|TRBV27|TRBJ2-3|.
TGTGCCAGCAGTCAAACGCGCACAGATACGCAGTATTTT
CASSQTRTDTQYF
>.|TRBV29-1|TRBJ2-2|few
TGCAGCGTTGAAGTCCGTATGAACACCGGGGAGCTGTTTTTT
CSVEVRMNTGELFF
>TRBD1|TRBV19|TRBJ1-2|.
TGTGCCAGTAGTACCCGGGACAGCCGGTATTACACCTTC
CASSTRDSRYYTF
>.|TRBV2|TRBJ1-4|.
TGTGCCAGCAGTGAGAACCCGTTAGCTCCAGCGCGACTTATTAATGAAAAACTGTTTTTT
CASSENPLAPARLINEKLFF
>.|TRBV19|TRBJ1-3|.
TGTGCCAGTAGTATATGGTTGGGCGGAAGCTCTGGAAACACCATATATTTT
CASSIWLGGSSGNTIYF
>.|TRBV7-7|TRBJ2-1|.
TGTGCTAGCAGCCAGGAGTTACACAATGAGCAGTTCTTC
CASSQELHNEQFF
>TRBD1|TRBV4-1|TRBJ1-5|.
TGCGCCAGCAGCCAAGAGACAGGGAGTCAGCCCCAGCATTTT
CASSQETGSQPQHF
>TRBD1|TRBV9|TRBJ2-3|many
TGTGCCAGCAGCGAGGAATTCGGGACAGTGCTAGATACGCAGTATTTT
CASSEEFGTVLDTQYF
>TRBD1|TRBV12-3/TRBV12-4|TRBJ2-3|few
TGTGCCAGCAGCCTCGGAACCGGGACAGGGGGCGGAGATACGCAGTATTTT
CASSLGTGTGGGDTQYF
>TRBD2|TRBV5-4|TRBJ2-1|.
TGTGCCAGCAGCTTGGATCCCCTACTAGCGGGGGGGTACAATGAGCAGTTCTTC
CASSLDPLLAGGYNEQFF
>.|TRBV7-3|TRBJ1-1|.
TGTGCCAGCAGCGAAATAGGGACCACTGAAGCTTTCTTT
CASSEIGTTEAFF
>TRBD1|TRBV20-1|TRBJ2-1|few
TGCAGTGCTAGAGCTGGGACAGACTCCTACAATGAGCAGTTCTTC
CSARAGTDSYNEQFF
>TRBD2|TRBV20-1|TRBJ2-1|.
TGCAGTGCTACGGGAGGGTGGAATGAGCAGTTCTTC
CSATGGWNEQFF
>TRBD2|TRBV6-4|TRBJ2-3|.
TGTGCCAGTAGTGAGACTGGCGGGGGGGCAGATACGCAGTATTTT
CASSETGGGADTQYF
>TRBD2|TRBV5-5|TRBJ2-3|few
TGTGCCAGCAGCAACCCGACTAGCGGGGGGGATACGCAGTATTTT
CASSNPTSGGDTQYF
>TRBD2|TRBV24-1|TRBJ2-1|.
TGTGCCACCAGTGAATCGCGACTAGCGGGAGGCAGGGATGAGCAGTTCTTC
CATSESRLAGGRDEQFF
>TRBD1|TRBV12-3/TRBV12-4|TRBJ2-2|.
TGTGCCAGCAGTTTACAGGGGGCGACCGGGGAGCTGTTTTTT
CASSLQGATGELFF
>TRBD1|TRBV5-1|TRBJ2-2|.
TGCGCCAGCAGCTTGGGGGACAGGGACACCGGGGAGCTGTTTTTT
CASSLGDRDTGELFF
>TRBD1|TRBV2|TRBJ2-3|.
TGTGCCATCAGGACAGGGAGCACAGATACGCAGTGTTTT
CAIRTGSTDTQCF